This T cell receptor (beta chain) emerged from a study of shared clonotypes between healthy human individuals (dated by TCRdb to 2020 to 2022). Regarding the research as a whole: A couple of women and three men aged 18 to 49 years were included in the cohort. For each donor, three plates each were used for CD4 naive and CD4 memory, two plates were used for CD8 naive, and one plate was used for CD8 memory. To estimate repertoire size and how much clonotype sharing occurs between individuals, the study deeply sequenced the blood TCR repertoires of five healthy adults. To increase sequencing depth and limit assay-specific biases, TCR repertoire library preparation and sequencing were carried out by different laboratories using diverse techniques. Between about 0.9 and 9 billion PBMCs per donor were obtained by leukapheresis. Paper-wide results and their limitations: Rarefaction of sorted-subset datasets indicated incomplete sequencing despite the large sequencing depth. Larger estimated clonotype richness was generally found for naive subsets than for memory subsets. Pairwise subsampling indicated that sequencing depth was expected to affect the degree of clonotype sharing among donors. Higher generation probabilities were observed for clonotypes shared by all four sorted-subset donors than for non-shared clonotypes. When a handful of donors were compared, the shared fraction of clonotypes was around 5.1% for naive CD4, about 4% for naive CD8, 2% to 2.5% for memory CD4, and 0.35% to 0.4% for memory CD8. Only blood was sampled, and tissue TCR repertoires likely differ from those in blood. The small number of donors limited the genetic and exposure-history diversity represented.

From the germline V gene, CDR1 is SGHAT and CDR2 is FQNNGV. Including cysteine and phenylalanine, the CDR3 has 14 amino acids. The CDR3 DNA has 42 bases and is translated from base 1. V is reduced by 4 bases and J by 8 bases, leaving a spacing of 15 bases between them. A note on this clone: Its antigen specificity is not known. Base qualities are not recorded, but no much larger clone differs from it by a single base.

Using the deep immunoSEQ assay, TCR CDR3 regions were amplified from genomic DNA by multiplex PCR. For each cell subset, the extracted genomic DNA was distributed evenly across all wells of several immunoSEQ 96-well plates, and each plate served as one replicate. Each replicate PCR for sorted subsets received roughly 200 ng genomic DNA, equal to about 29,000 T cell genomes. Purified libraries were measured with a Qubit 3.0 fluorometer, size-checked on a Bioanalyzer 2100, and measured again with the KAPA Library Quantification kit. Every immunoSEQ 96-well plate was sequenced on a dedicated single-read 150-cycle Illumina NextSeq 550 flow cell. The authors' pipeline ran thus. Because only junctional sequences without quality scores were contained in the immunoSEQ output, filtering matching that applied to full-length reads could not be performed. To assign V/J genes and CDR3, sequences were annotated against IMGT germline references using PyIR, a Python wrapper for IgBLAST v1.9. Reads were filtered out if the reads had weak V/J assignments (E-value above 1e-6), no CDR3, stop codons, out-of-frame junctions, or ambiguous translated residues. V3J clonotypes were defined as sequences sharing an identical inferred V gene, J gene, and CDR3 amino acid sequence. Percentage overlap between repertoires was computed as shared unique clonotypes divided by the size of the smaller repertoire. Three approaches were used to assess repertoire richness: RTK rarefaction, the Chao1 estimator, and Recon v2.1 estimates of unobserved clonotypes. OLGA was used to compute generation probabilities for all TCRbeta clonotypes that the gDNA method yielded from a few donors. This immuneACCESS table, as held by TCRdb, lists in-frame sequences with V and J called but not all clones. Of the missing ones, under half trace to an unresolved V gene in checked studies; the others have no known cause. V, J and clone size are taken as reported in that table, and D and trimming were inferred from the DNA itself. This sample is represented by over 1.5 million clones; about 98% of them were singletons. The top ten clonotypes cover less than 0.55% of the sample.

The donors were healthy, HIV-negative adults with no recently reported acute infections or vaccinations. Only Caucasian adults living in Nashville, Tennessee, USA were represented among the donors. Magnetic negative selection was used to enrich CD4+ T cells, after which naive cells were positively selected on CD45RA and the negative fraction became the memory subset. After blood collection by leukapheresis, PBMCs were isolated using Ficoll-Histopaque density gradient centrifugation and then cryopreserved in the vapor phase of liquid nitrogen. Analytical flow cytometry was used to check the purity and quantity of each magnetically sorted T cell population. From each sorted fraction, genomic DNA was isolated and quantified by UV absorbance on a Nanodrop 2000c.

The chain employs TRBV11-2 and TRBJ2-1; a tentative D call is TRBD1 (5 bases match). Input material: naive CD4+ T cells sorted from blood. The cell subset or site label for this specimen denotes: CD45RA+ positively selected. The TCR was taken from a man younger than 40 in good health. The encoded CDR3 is CASSSSGYDYEQFF. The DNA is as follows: TGTGCCAGCAGCTCCTCAGGGTATGACTATGAGCAGTTCTTC.